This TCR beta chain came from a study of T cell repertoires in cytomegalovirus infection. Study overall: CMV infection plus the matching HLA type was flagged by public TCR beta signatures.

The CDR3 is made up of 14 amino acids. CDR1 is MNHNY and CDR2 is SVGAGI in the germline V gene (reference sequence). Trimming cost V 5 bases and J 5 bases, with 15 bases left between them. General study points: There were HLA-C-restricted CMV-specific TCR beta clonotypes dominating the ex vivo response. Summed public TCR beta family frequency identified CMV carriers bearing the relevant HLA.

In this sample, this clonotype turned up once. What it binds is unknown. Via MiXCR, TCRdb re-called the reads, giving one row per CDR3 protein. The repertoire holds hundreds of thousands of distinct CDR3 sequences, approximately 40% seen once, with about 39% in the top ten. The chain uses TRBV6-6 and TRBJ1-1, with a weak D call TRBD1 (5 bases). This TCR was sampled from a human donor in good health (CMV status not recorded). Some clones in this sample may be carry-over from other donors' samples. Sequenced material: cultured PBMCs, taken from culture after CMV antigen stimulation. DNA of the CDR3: TGTGCCAGCAGTGCCGACGGGGGGTGGACTGAAGCTTTCTTT. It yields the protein CASSADGGWTEAFF.